This T cell receptor (beta chain) was documented in a study of blood T cells in healthy people across ages. Study findings and constraints: It was not known whether donors were CMV positive (a possible confounder of expanded clonotype changes).

Russia was home to the donors, healthy Caucasian individuals aged 6 to 90. Concerning this clonotype: The antigen is undetermined.

Then a second PCR, running about 6 to 11 cycles, was carried out with a sample-barcoded 5' primer and a J-beta primer mix. Each cDNA molecule, via a template-switch adaptor with 12 random nucleotides, was tagged. One entry per CDR3 protein, called by TCRdb with MiXCR from the 5' RACE reads. The sample comprises about 570,000 distinct CDR3 sequences, 25% to 30% of which are singletons, and less than 20% rests with the top ten. Trimming pared 1 base from V and 4 bases from J, leaving 16 bases between. This CDR3 comprises 16 residues. Germline loops: CDR1 LGHNA, CDR2 YSLEER. The receptor was isolated from a woman in her sixties or seventies in good health. The sequencing input was blood. This chain connects TRBV4-3 to TRBJ2-5; D is ambiguous. The CDR3: CASSQGSPARGETQYF. The CDR3 nucleotides read TGCGCCAGCAGCCAAGGAAGCCCAGCTCGAGGAGAGACCCAGTACTTC.